The T cell receptor beta chain under discussion was sequenced for a study of T cell repertoires in cytomegalovirus infection. General observations from the study: Frequencies of public TCR beta families were cumulated, and this identified carriers of CMV plus the relevant HLA. CMV-specific TCR beta clonotypes restricted by HLA-C dominated the ex vivo response.

The CDR3 sequence is 16 residues long. Germline assignment: CDR1 SGHVS and CDR2 FNYEAQ. J was trimmed by 5 bases and V by 5 bases; bases with no gene match: 8. About this clonotype: Antigen specificity is unknown.

Via MiXCR, TCRdb re-called the reads, giving one row per CDR3 protein. The repertoire has 650,000 to 900,000 distinct CDR3 sequences, around a third of them found once; the top ten carry 9.5% to 15%. The specimen comprised cultured CD8+ T cells from PBMCs, sampled from culture after CMV antigen stimulation. V usage is TRBV7-6 and J usage is TRBJ2-1, with 11 bases aligning to TRBD2. The TCR originated in a human donor in good health (CMV status not recorded). Some clones in this sample may be carry-over from other donors' samples. The CDR3 protein is CASSVSSGGPNNEQFF. CDR3 sequence (DNA): TGTGCCAGCAGCGTCTCTAGCGGGGGGCCGAACAATGAGCAGTTCTTC.